The 10 T cell receptor beta chains given below trace back to one sample, sequenced in a study of a mutant IDH1 vaccine in newly diagnosed glioma. Clones were sequenced by immunoSEQ multiplex PCR, and TCRdb holds only the in-frame ones, with some missing. The sample lists over 40,000 clones, 60% to 85% occurring once. For these receptors, no antigen is known. Time point noted: week 23, last vaccination. A single vaccine dose contained 300 ug of mutant IDH1 20-mer peptide, and topical imiquimod was used with it. The sample consisted of PBMCs, taken from a glioma patient whose treatment included an IDH1 peptide vaccine. These receptors originate from a woman between 40 and 50 years old with glioma. Some clones in this sample may be carry-over from other donors' samples.

The rearrangement joins TRBV5-1 to TRBJ2-5, with 8 bases lining up with TRBD2. Trimming at V came to 5 bases and at J to 2 bases, leaving 5 bases not matched to a gene. The CDR3 totals 14 residues. Per the germline V gene, CDR1 is SGHRS and CDR2 is YFSETQ. CDR3 sequence reads: CASRSGGGQETQYF. The CDR3 coding sequence is TGCGCCAGCAGGTCTGGCGGGGGGCAAGAGACCCAGTACTTC.

This chain connects TRBV10-3 to TRBJ2-2; weak D call: TRBD2 (6 bases). CDR3 length: 17 amino acids. Trimming took off 6 bases at V and 3 bases at J, with 20 bases between the two ends. Per the germline V gene, CDR1 is ENHRY and CDR2 is SYGVKD. CDR3 sequence (DNA): TGTGCCATCAGAACTAGGCCCGGAGGGACGGACACCGGGGAGCTGTTTTTT. Translating gives CAIRTRPGGTDTGELFF.

The chain combines TRBV7-2 with TRBJ2-7; 7 positions match TRBD2. This CDR3 has 14 amino acids. The trim removed 3 bases at V and 7 bases at J, leaving 9 bases unmatched. CDR1 and CDR2 (germline): SGHTA, FQGNSA. For the CDR3, the DNA is TGTGCCAGCAGCTTGGGACTAAATAGGGAGGAGCAGTACTTC. It translates to CASSLGLNREEQYF.

CDR3 region: CASSLGGLSTDTQYF. The CDR3 nucleotides are TGTGCCAGCAGCTTAGGGGGGCTTAGCACAGATACGCAGTATTTT. This chain joins TRBV7-6 and TRBJ2-3, with D possibly TRBD1 on 6 matching bases. CDR3 length: 15 amino acids. Trimming stripped 1 base from V and 0 bases from J, with 8 bases between. Germline V gives CDR1 SGHVS, CDR2 FNYEAQ.

This clone has only a few counts. The genes are TRBV15 and TRBJ1-4; unclear D gene. The length of the CDR3 is 12 residues. Trimming left V 0 bases short and J 8 bases short, with 4 bases between. Germline V gene data show CDR1 as LNHNV and CDR2 as YYDKDF (reference sequence). CDR3 sequence: CATSRENEKLFF. DNA for the CDR3: TGTGCCACCAGCAGAGAGAACGAAAAACTGTTTTTT.

The chain has TRBV4-2 and TRBJ2-2, with D possibly matching TRBD2 (7 bases). CDR3 length: 19 amino acids. V lost 1 base, J lost 6 bases, and 24 bases lay in between. Germline V gene sequence: CDR1 LGHNA, CDR2 YNFKEQ. Here the CDR3 reads CASSQGGGKGGKVAGELFF. CDR3 coding DNA: TGTGCCAGCAGCCAAGGGGGGGGGAAGGGGGGGAAGGTGGCCGGGGAGCTGTTTTTT.

This rearrangement joins TRBV9 to TRBJ1-1, with D hard to call. Trimming removed 0 bases at V and 7 bases at J, with 7 bases between. CDR3 length equals 12 residues. Germline V gene sequence: CDR1 SGDLS, CDR2 YYNGEE. The CDR3 loop is CASSVVGSEAFF. The CDR3 bases are TGTGCCAGCAGCGTAGTGGGGAGTGAAGCTTTCTTT.

The chain recombines TRBV18 with TRBJ2-5, with 8 bases identical to TRBD1. Germline V lookup: CDR1 KGHSH, CDR2 LQKENI. CDR3 length equals 14 residues. With 5 bases clipped from V and 5 bases from J, the junction kept 7 bases outside the gene matches. CDR3 protein: CASSDRGWWETQYF. CDR3 DNA sequence: TGTGCCAGCTCAGACAGGGGATGGTGGGAGACCCAGTACTTC.

The chain uses TRBV10-3 and TRBJ1-5; TRBD1 matches 8 bases. Germline V gives CDR1 ENHRY, CDR2 SYGVKD. Trimming removed 3 bases from V and 9 bases from J; junction bases left unmatched: 10. CDR3 size: 15 residues. The CDR3 region has the DNA TGTGCCATCAGTGATCAGGGGACAGGAGACCCGCCCCAGCATTTT. This translates into CAISDQGTGDPPQHF.

This chain connects TRBV4-3 to TRBJ2-5; D gene ambiguous. The CDR3 extends over 13 amino acids. Germline CDR1 LGHNA, CDR2 YSLEER. V lost 2 bases, J lost 7 bases, and 11 bases lay in between. Here the CDR3 DNA reads TGCGCCAGCAGCCAAAAGGAATTGGGGACCCAGTACTTC. It encodes CASSQKELGTQYF.